This T cell receptor (beta chain) was identified in a study of cytomegalovirus exposure and HLA in healthy donors. Study-wide results and limits: Cytomegalovirus status was reportedly diagnosed by the classifier with high sensitivity and specificity. In a later analysis, CMV-associated beta chains were mostly HLA-associated, it appeared. Most TCRs appeared rarely, but some public TCRs recurred in many donors.

Regarding this clone: The target antigen is unknown.

The CDR3 runs 14 residues. Germline-derived CDR1 and CDR2 are MNHNS and SASEGT. The trim removed 6 bases at V and 3 bases at J, leaving 2 bases unmatched. The PCR ran on 60 Vbeta and 13 Jbeta primers. As handled by the study authors: In a later analysis, of approximately 81 million unique beta chains, roughly 9.9 million appeared in at least two donors. Some clones are missing from TCRdb's copy, which holds only in-frame ones; the method was immunoSEQ multiplex PCR. V, J and clone size are taken as reported in that table, and D and trimming were inferred from the DNA itself. The profile shows about 57,000 clones, approximately 80% of them singletons.

The source is a male donor in good health and CMV-seronegative. Sequences were obtained from PBMCs. The rearrangement joins TRBV6-1 to TRBJ2-7; 13 bases align to TRBD2. CDR3 residues: CASRLAGGLYEQYF. CDR3 nucleotide sequence: TGTGCCAGCAGACTAGCGGGGGGGCTCTACGAGCAGTACTTC.